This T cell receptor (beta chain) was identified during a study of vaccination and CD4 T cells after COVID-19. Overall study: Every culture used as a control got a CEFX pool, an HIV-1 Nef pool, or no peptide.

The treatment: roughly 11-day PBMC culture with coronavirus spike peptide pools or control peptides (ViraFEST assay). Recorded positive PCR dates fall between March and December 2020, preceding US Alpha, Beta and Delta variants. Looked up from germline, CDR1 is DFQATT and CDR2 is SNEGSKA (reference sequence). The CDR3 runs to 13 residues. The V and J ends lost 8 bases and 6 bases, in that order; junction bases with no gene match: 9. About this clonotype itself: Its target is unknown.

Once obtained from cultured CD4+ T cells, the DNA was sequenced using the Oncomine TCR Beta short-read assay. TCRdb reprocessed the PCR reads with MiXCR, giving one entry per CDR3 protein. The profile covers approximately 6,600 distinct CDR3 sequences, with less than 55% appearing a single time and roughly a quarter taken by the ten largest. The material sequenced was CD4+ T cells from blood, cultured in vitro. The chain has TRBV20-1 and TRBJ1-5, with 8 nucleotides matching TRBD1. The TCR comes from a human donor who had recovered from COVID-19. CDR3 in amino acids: CSIGGQVGQPQHF. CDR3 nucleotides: TGCAGTATAGGGGGACAGGTGGGTCAGCCCCAGCATTTT.